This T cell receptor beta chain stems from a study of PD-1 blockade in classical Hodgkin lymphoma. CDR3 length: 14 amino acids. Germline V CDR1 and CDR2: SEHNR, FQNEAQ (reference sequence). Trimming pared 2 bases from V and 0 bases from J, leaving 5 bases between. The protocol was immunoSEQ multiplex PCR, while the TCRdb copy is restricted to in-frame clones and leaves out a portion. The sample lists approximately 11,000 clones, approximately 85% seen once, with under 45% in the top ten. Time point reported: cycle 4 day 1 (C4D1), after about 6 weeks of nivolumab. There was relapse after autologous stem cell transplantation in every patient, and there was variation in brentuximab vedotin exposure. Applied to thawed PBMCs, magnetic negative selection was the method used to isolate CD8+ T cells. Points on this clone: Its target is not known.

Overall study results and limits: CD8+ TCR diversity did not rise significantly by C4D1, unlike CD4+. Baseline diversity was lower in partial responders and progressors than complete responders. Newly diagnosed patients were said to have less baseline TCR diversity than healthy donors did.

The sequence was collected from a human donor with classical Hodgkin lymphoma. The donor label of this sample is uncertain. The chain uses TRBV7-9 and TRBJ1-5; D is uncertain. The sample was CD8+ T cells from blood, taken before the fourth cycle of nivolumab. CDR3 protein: CASSLSISNQPQHF. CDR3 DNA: TGTGCCAGCAGCTTATCCATTAGCAATCAGCCCCAGCATTTT.